This passage covers 23 T cell receptor beta chains from one sample sequenced in a study of PD-1 blockade in mismatch repair-deficient tumors (TCRdb year 2017). Library construction relied on the immunoSEQ multiplex PCR assay. Here the immuneACCESS table is served through TCRdb, limited to in-frame sequences with V and J called. Missing clones are a known gap in these copies; in checked studies unresolved V genes cover under half, and the rest lacks a known reason. For this sample the table gives under 40,000 clones, of which over 80% were detected only once. Approximately 0.98% of the sample comes from the top ten. Source: PBMCs, taken roughly 40 weeks after starting pembrolizumab. The receptor source for this set is an adult with mismatch repair-deficient cancer.

This sequence joins TRBV28 and TRBJ1-4; 9 nucleotides match TRBD1. Losses at the gene ends were 6 bases for V and 5 bases for J; bases not matched to a gene: 4. From germline, CDR1 is MDHEN and CDR2 SYDVKM. The CDR3 loop spans 14 amino acids. CDR3 nucleotides: TGTGCCAGCAGGCCCGGGACAGGGAATGAAAAACTGTTTTTT. Translated, it gives CASRPGTGNEKLFF.

The chain couples TRBV19 to TRBJ1-5; 7 bases agree with TRBD1. The CDR3 loop spans 12 amino acids. V trimming: 8 bases; J trimming: 5 bases; junction bases outside the gene matches: 3. Germline CDR1 is LNHDA and CDR2 is SQIVND (reference sequence). The CDR3 is CASSGGDQPQHF. The DNA of the CDR3 is TGTGCCAGTTCAGGGGGAGATCAGCCCCAGCATTTT.

CDR3 DNA sequence: TGTGCCAGCAGCCCGGGACTAGCGGGAGGAATTGAGCAGTTCTTC. It encodes CASSPGLAGGIEQFF. The chain couples TRBV11-3 to TRBJ2-1, with 15 bases lining up with TRBD2. Germline CDR1 reads SGHNT; CDR2 reads YENEEA. After removal of 5 bases from V and 9 bases from J, the junction contained 5 bases not matched to a gene. This CDR3 has 15 amino acids.

A few counts support this clone. This chain connects TRBV2 to TRBJ1-5; D call uncertain. CDR1 is SNHLY, CDR2 FYNNEI, per germline. V lost 3 bases and J lost 5, with 8 bases in between. The CDR3 totals 13 residues. The CDR3 coding sequence is TGTGCCAGCAGTGACAACAGACATCAGCCCCAGCATTTT. The encoded protein is CASSDNRHQPQHF. The full variable domain, completed using reference TRBV2 and TRBJ1-5, is EPEVTQTPSHQVTQMGQEVILRCVPISNHLYFYWYRQILGQKVEFLVSFYNNEISEKSEIFDDQFSVERPDGSNFTLKIRSTKLEDSAMYFCASSDNRHQPQHFGDGTRLSIL.

This chain joins TRBV29-1 and TRBJ2-2; 7 positions match TRBD1. V lost 8 bases to trimming and J lost 7 bases; unmatched junction nucleotides: 13. Germline V gene sequence: CDR1 SQVTM, CDR2 ANQGSEA. CDR3 length: 14 residues. The CDR3 region is CSSWTGLLGGELFF. CDR3 bases: TGCAGCTCTTGGACAGGACTTTTGGGCGGGGAGCTGTTTTTT.

The gene calls are TRBV5-6 and TRBJ1-5; D is undetermined. There are 13 residues in the CDR3. CDR1 and CDR2 from the germline V gene are SGHDT and YYEEEE. Trimming removed 0 bases from V and 5 bases from J, with 6 bases in between. CDR3 in amino acids: CASSLGPDQPQHF. The CDR3 bases are TGTGCCAGCAGCTTGGGGCCAGATCAGCCCCAGCATTTT.

This clone was picked up a small number of times. This rearrangement joins TRBV28 to TRBJ2-7; the match to TRBD1 covers 7 bases. The length of the CDR3 is 15 residues. CDR1 is MDHEN, CDR2 SYDVKM, per germline. Trimming cost V 10 bases and J 5 bases; bases outside gene matches: 17. The CDR3 region has the DNA TGTGCCATCCTTAAACGACAGGGTGCGGTCCACGAGCAGTACTTC. Its translation is CAILKRQGAVHEQYF.

This chain joins TRBV6-5 and TRBJ2-7, with 8 bases that match TRBD1. The germline V gene has CDR1 MNHEY and CDR2 SVGAGI. V trimming: 0 bases; J trimming: 6 bases; junction bases outside the gene matches: 7. There are 15 residues in the CDR3. CDR3 nucleotides: TGTGCCAGCAGTTACTCGCTCAGGACAGGGAGCGAGCAGTACTTC. This gives the protein CASSYSLRTGSEQYF.

The V call is TRBV2, the J call TRBJ1-1; possibly TRBD1 for D (6 bases). Deletions cut 7 bases from V and 1 base from J, with 16 bases between. The CDR3 totals 15 residues. Germline V gene sequence: CDR1 SNHLY, CDR2 FYNNEI. In DNA form, the CDR3 reads TGTGCCAGCATTCTGACAGGTCTTTCGAACACTGAAGCTTTCTTT. Amino acid sequence: CASILTGLSNTEAFF.

The chain uses TRBV2 and TRBJ2-3, with 8 bases identical to TRBD1. Germline V gene sequence: CDR1 SNHLY, CDR2 FYNNEI. V lost 6 bases to trimming and J lost 5 bases; unmatched junction nucleotides: 10. This CDR3 region has 15 residues. CDR3 nucleotide sequence: TGTGCCAGCAGCCAGGACAGGGCGCGGGTAGATACGCAGTATTTT. Translated: CASSQDRARVDTQYF.

The chain joins TRBV10-1 to TRBJ2-2; possibly TRBD2 for D (6 bases). The CDR3 covers 13 residues. CDR1 is WNHNN and CDR2 is SYGVQD in the germline V gene (reference sequence). The chain's CDR3 is CASGGINTGELFF. CDR3 nucleotides: TGCGCGAGTGGGGGGATCAACACCGGGGAGCTGTTTTTT.

This chain joins TRBV18 and TRBJ2-5, with 13 nucleotides matching TRBD2. The ends lost 3 bases at V and 5 bases at J; junction bases unmatched: 3. CDR3 length equals 15 residues. The germline gives CDR1 KGHSH, CDR2 LQKENI. In DNA, the CDR3 is TGTGCCAGCTCACCCGGACTAGCGGGAGTTGAGACCCAGTACTTC. Amino acids: CASSPGLAGVETQYF.

The chain carries TRBV2 and TRBJ1-4; D gene uncertain. V dropped 7 bases and J dropped 7 bases, with 16 bases sitting between them. The CDR3 length is 14 residues. Germline V CDR1 and CDR2: SNHLY, FYNNEI. CDR3 sequence (DNA): TGTGCCAGCATCCCCGGAGTGGGAGGTGAAAAACTGTTTTTT. It is translated as CASIPGVGGEKLFF.

In its sample, this clone was seen once. This chain joins TRBV29-1 and TRBJ1-2; 7 bases are shared with TRBD1. Germline V gene sequence: CDR1 SQVTM, CDR2 ANQGSEA. CDR3 length: 13 residues. Trimming cost V 6 bases and J 0 bases; bases outside gene matches: 4. The CDR3 DNA sequence: TGCAGCGTAGTTACAGGGGCTAACTATGGCTACACCTTC. This encodes CSVVTGANYGYTF.

The chain combines TRBV28 with TRBJ1-3, with D perhaps TRBD1 (6 bases). CDR3 length equals 15 residues. CDR1 and CDR2 (germline): MDHEN, SYDVKM. Trimming removed 8 bases from V and 2 bases from J, with 16 bases in between. The CDR3 nucleotides read TGTGCCAGCGAAGAACGCAGGGGACCTGGAAACACCATATATTTT. The encoded protein is CASEERRGPGNTIYF.

The rearrangement links TRBV29-1 to TRBJ1-1; D is unresolved. The CDR3 runs 12 residues. The V and J ends lost 4 bases and 0 bases respectively, with 6 bases between them. Germline values: CDR1 SQVTM, CDR2 ANQGSEA. DNA for the CDR3: TGCAGCGTTGGTCGGGTGAACACTGAAGCTTTCTTT. This encodes CSVGRVNTEAFF.

This chain joins TRBV10-3 and TRBJ2-1; TRBD2 might be the D (6 bases). The ends were cut back, 4 bases at V and 6 bases at J, with 10 bases in the middle. The CDR3 runs to 13 residues. Germline loops: CDR1 ENHRY, CDR2 SYGVKD. The CDR3 DNA reads as TGTGCCATCAGTGGGACTAACACCAATGAGCAGTTCTTC. This encodes CAISGTNTNEQFF.

Only one count was recorded for this clone. The chain uses TRBV7-6 and TRBJ2-3; weak D call: TRBD1 (6 bases). The V end was cut by 1 base, the J end by 2 bases, with 16 bases between. Germline assignment: CDR1 SGHVS and CDR2 FNYEAQ. CDR3 size: 17 residues. In DNA, the CDR3 is TGTGCCAGCAGCTTAGATTGGCAGGGGCTTTCCACAGATACGCAGTATTTT. Residues: CASSLDWQGLSTDTQYF.

This chain uses TRBV5-4 with TRBJ1-2; D is undetermined. V was clipped by 0 bases and J by 3 bases, with 6 bases between them. Germline assignment: CDR1 SGHNT and CDR2 YYREEE (reference sequence). This CDR3 region has 13 residues. The DNA for the CDR3 is TGTGCCAGCAGCTTGGTGAGAGACTATGGCTACACCTTC. Protein sequence: CASSLVRDYGYTF.

This clone was picked up one time. The CDR3 region has the DNA TGCGCCAGCAGCCCGCCCGGGACAGGGCGGTCCGGCTACACCTTC. It yields the protein CASSPPGTGRSGYTF. V and J are TRBV5-1 and TRBJ1-2; TRBD1 aligns across 9 bases. The V gene's germline CDR1 is SGHRS and CDR2 YFSETQ. Unmatched junction bases numbered 12, after V lost 4 bases and J lost 8 bases. The CDR3 spans 15 residues.

The chain has TRBV7-3 and TRBJ2-7; D possibly corresponds to TRBD2 (5 bases). The CDR3 sequence is 14 residues long. Deletions cut 2 bases from V and 3 bases from J, with 11 bases between. Germline V lookup: CDR1 SGHTA, CDR2 FQGTGA. CDR3 in DNA: TGTGCCAGCAGCTTAGAGGGTATAGGCTACGAGCAGTACTTC. Residues: CASSLEGIGYEQYF.

V and J are TRBV30 and TRBJ1-1; the match to TRBD1 covers 8 bases. CDR1 and CDR2 (germline): GTSNPN, SVGIG (reference sequence). V was pared by 5 bases and J by 6 bases, with 11 bases of the junction left unmatched. CDR3 length: 14 residues. The CDR3 sequence is CAWAAGQESSEAFF. The DNA for the CDR3 is TGTGCCTGGGCCGCGGGACAGGAAAGCTCTGAAGCTTTCTTT.

V gene TRBV7-8 combines with J gene TRBJ2-2; the match to TRBD1 covers 8 bases. Germline assignment: CDR1 SGHVS and CDR2 FQNEAQ. The CDR3 is 17 amino acids. V gave up 5 bases and J gave up 1 base; unmatched junction bases: 9. DNA of the CDR3: TGTGCCAGCAGCCCAAGGACAGGGACGATGAACACCGGGGAGCTGTTTTTT. It specifies CASSPRTGTMNTGELFF.